This T cell receptor beta chain was found in a study of cytomegalovirus exposure and HLA in healthy donors. The PCR ran on 60 Vbeta and 13 Jbeta primers. Libraries were prepared by immunoSEQ multiplex PCR; TCRdb keeps only in-frame clonotypes and omits some of them. The profile shows roughly 70,000 clones, approximately 92% of them singletons. In the case of this clone: Its antigen remains unknown.

The V end was cut by 0 bases, the J end by 6 bases, with 12 bases between. Germline V lookup: CDR1 SGHRS, CDR2 YFSETQ. The CDR3 extends over 15 amino acids. Findings and limits, study-wide: A missense variant in DCLRE1C was later tied to TCR beta V- and J-gene trimming.

This TCR was sampled from a woman aged 25 to 45 in good health and CMV-seropositive. What was sequenced was PBMCs. This chain links TRBV5-1 with TRBJ2-2, with a tentative D call TRBD2 (6 bases). The DNA of the CDR3 is TGCGCCAGCAGCTTGGTTAGCGGCCGTGCCGGGGAGCTGTTTTTT. Translated, it gives CASSLVSGRAGELFF. Full variable domain (rest looked up from reference TRBV5-1 and TRBJ2-2): KAGVTQTPRYLIKTRGQQVTLSCSPISGHRSVSWYQQTPGQGLQFLFEYFSETQRNKGNFPGRFSGRQFSNSRSEMNVSTLELGDSALYLCASSLVSGRAGELFFGEGSRLTVL.